This T cell receptor beta chain was identified during a study of control samples from healthy donors and cancer patients. CDR3 length: 17 residues. Trimming took 0 bases from V and 2 from J; bases not matched to a gene: 6. Germline CDR1 reads LNHNV; CDR2 reads YYDKDF (reference sequence). Profiling relied on immunoSEQ multiplex PCR, and the TCRdb table lists in-frame clones only, not all of them. The sample lists approximately 160,000 clones, about 90% seen once, with roughly 2% in the top ten. The source of this sequence is a woman aged 40 to 50 in good health. The chain is built from TRBV15 and TRBJ2-2; TRBD2 matches 7 bases. Sample: blood. CDR3 in amino acids: CATSRERLAVNTGELFF. For the CDR3, the DNA is TGTGCCACCAGCAGAGAAAGGCTAGCGGTAAACACCGGGGAGCTGTTTTTT.